These T cell receptor beta chains were read from a single sample in a study of T cells in Graves' hyperthyroidism and ophthalmopathy. TCRdb re-called the multiplex PCR reads through MiXCR, storing one row per CDR3 protein. The data contain a few hundred thousand distinct CDR3 sequences, roughly 13% of them seen just once; the ten biggest clones take up approximately 35%. Sequences were obtained from blood. These receptors were taken from a woman between 40 and 50 years old with Graves' ophthalmopathy. Each CDR3 is given with its conserved first and last residue. A D gene is named only where the DNA matches it firmly. Clone sizes are given selectively: once, few, many, or a class where the clone is expanded.

d_call v_call clone_size cdr3_aa
TRBD1 TRBV6-1 many CASSSPSGGRSTDTQYF
- TRBV24-1 many CATADGPNEKLFF
- TRBV20-1 many CSARDRPRGNYGYTF
- TRBV7-9 few CASSLGREKLFF
- TRBV29-1 - CSVHGSSPSGNTIYF
- TRBV2 many CASSVDATNTGELFF
- TRBV7-9 few CASSLQGPTDTQYF
TRBD1 TRBV18 many CASSLGTGIYEQYF
- TRBV12-3/TRBV12-4 many CASRPTGQAFTRTLFF
- TRBV19 many CASDQSGMGNQPQHF
- TRBV9 many CASSVELGYTGELFF
- TRBV7-9 many CASSLGGAEQYF
TRBD2 TRBV9 many CASSVGGSGSKHEQFF
TRBD2 TRBV19 few CASARVAGVFNEQFF
- TRBV2 many CASPSGNGYYGYTF
- TRBV28 - CASKAPGPSRYNEQFF
- TRBV27 - CASRIGGGKAFF
- TRBV27 many CASRPANTGELFF
- TRBV6-2/TRBV6-3 many CASSYFTEAFF
- TRBV12-3/TRBV12-4 - CASSSEWMRGTQYF
- TRBV6-1 many CASSDETGSHQPQHF
- TRBV30 - CAWSFPSGGYTF
- TRBV6-1 few CASSQTPGRGPQETQYF
- TRBV3-1 many CASSQESHNVTRWNTEAFF
- TRBV5-1 many CASSTRDGTYEQYF
TRBD1 TRBV12-3/TRBV12-4 many CASSPLRDRMNTEAFF
- TRBV13 many CASSFNFRADLKNIQYF
- TRBV5-1 few CASSRITGSGNTIYF